This TCR beta chain was identified during a study of blood T cell repertoires in COVID-19. On the study more broadly: Specimens from acute and convalescent COVID-19 originated in the United States, Italy and Spain. PBMCs, B-cell-depleted T cells, or T cells were the source of the cDNA or gDNA that made up the material.

In the original analysis: Cell counts per sample came from amplifying reference gene primers. Assay used: immunoSEQ multiplex PCR; TCRdb lists only in-frame clones, some missing. From that table come the V and J calls and clone size; the DNA was used to work out D and trimming. The table shows about 160,000 clones, with just over 90% occurring only once. The CDR3 is 14 amino acids. The V end lost 4 bases, the J end lost 1 base, and 8 bases lay between the germline ends. From germline, CDR1 is LNHDA and CDR2 SQIVND (reference sequence). The chain carries TRBV19 and TRBJ2-1, with TRBD2 as a possible D gene (5 bases). This receptor was obtained from a man in his late teens or twenties with acute or convalescent COVID-19. Sequenced input: peripheral blood. CDR3: CASSRETSYNEQFF. The CDR3 coding sequence is TGTGCCAGTAGTAGGGAGACATCCTACAATGAGCAGTTCTTC.